A single sample gave rise to the 14 T cell receptor beta chains below, sequenced in a study of vaccination and CD4 T cells after COVID-19. Cultured CD4+ T cells had their DNA profiled by the Oncomine TCR Beta short-read assay. TCRdb re-called the PCR reads with MiXCR, one entry per CDR3 protein. The sample records over 10,000 distinct CDR3 sequences, about 50% being singletons. For these TCRs, the target antigens are not known. Treatment indicated: approximately nine-day PBMC culture with coronavirus spike peptide pools or control peptides (ViraFEST assay). The source material was CD4+ T cells from blood, cultured in vitro. Source of these receptors: a human donor who had recovered from COVID-19.

This clonotype is a singleton in its sample. The V call is TRBV7-3, the J call TRBJ2-3, with D perhaps assigned TRBD1 or TRBD2 (5 bases each). The V gene's germline CDR1 is SGHTA and CDR2 FQGTGA. This CDR3 contains 16 residues. V was cut by 0 bases and J by 6 bases, with 16 bases left in between. The CDR3 loop is CASSLTYRDESDTQYF. The CDR3 nucleotides are TGTGCCAGCAGCTTAACCTATAGGGACGAATCGGATACGCAGTATTTT.

The V and J genes are TRBV20-1 and TRBJ2-1; D not certain. V was clipped by 3 bases and J by 3 bases, with 12 bases between them. The CDR3 loop spans 14 amino acids. Germline V gene lookup returns CDR1 DFQATT and CDR2 SNEGSKA (reference sequence). The CDR3, as DNA: TGCAGTGCTAGTGGGCAGAACGACTACAATGAGCAGTTCTTC. Amino acid sequence: CSASGQNDYNEQFF.

V usage is TRBV12-3 or TRBV12-4 and J usage is TRBJ1-1, with no clear D. The CDR3 is 17 residues long. The V end lost 2 bases, the J end lost 0 bases, and 16 bases lay between the germline ends. This CDR3 reads CASSLTTSGKMNTEAFF. In nucleotides, the CDR3 is TGTGCCAGCAGTTTAACCACTTCCGGGAAAATGAACACTGAAGCTTTCTTT.

This rearrangement joins TRBV30 to TRBJ2-5; unclear D gene. Germline V lookup: CDR1 GTSNPN, CDR2 SVGIG (reference sequence). The ends were cut back, 4 bases at V and 0 bases at J, with 9 bases in the middle. The CDR3 consists of 13 residues. Here the CDR3 reads CAWNLAYQETQYF. CDR3 coding DNA: TGTGCCTGGAACTTGGCGTACCAAGAGACCCAGTACTTC.

The chain joins TRBV12-5 to TRBJ1-1; D is undetermined. Germline loops: CDR1 LGHNT, CDR2 FRNRAP. The CDR3 length is 13 residues. With 7 bases removed from V and 4 bases from J, the gap between germline ends came to 13 bases. CDR3 DNA: TGTGCTAGTGACGCGCCTTTGGCCACTGAAGCTTTCTTT. Translated: CASDAPLATEAFF.

This rearrangement joins TRBV27 to TRBJ2-5, with TRBD2 identical over 9 bases. The length of the CDR3 is 15 residues. J lost 4 bases, V lost 5 bases, and 8 bases had no gene match. Germline V gives CDR1 MNHEY, CDR2 SMNVEV (reference sequence). The CDR3 DNA is TGTGCCAGCAGTCCCGCATTAGCGGGAGTAGAGACCCAGTACTTC. It encodes CASSPALAGVETQYF.

V usage is TRBV18 and J usage is TRBJ2-5; 11 bases agree with TRBD2. V shed 3 bases, J shed 4 bases, and the junction held 7 bases outside the gene matches. The germline V gene encodes CDR1 KGHSH and CDR2 LQKENI. The CDR3 has 16 amino acids. The CDR3 sequence is CASSPYMTSGIETQYF. The CDR3 nucleotides are TGTGCCAGCTCACCTTATATGACTAGCGGGATAGAGACCCAGTACTTC.

The rearrangement joins TRBV12-3 or TRBV12-4 to TRBJ1-5; D is uncertain. V lost 4 bases and J 0 bases, leaving 1 base between the germline ends. This CDR3 is 12 amino acids long. This chain's CDR3 is CASSYSNQPQHF. In DNA, the CDR3 is TGTGCCAGCAGTTATAGCAATCAGCCCCAGCATTTT.

The rearrangement joins TRBV6-1 to TRBJ2-7, with D perhaps matching TRBD1 or TRBD2 (5 bases each). V dropped 2 bases and J dropped 0 bases, with 17 bases sitting between them. The germline V gene has CDR1 MNHNS and CDR2 SASEGT. CDR3 length: 17 residues. CDR3 protein: CASSERTGTATSYEQYF. In DNA, the CDR3 is TGTGCCAGCAGTGAACGCACCGGGACGGCGACCTCCTACGAGCAGTACTTC.

This clonotype occurred a few times. This chain joins TRBV19 and TRBJ2-7, with 7 bases aligning to TRBD1. Unmatched junction bases numbered 12, after V lost 5 bases and J lost 2 bases. In germline, CDR1 is LNHDA, CDR2 SQIVND (reference sequence). The CDR3 contains 16 residues. The CDR3 bases are TGTGCCAGTAGTCCTGGAGCGGACAGGCGGACCTACGAGCAGTACTTC. The encoded protein is CASSPGADRRTYEQYF.

With regard to this clonotype: The germline gene is not matched at one end of the junction; a read error may be the cause. The chain links TRBV23-1 to TRBJ2-7; 7 bases map to TRBD1. TRBV23-1 is an ORF; its function is uncertain. There are 16 residues in the CDR3. CDR3 amino acids: CASSQDRDSPSYEQYF. CDR3 DNA sequence: TGTGCCAGCAGCCAAGACCGGGACAGTCCCTCCTACGAGCAGTACTTC.

This clonotype turned up a few times. The chain combines TRBV30 with TRBJ2-7, with D perhaps TRBD2 (5 bases). V lost 2 bases to trimming and J lost 9 bases, with 23 bases between them. Germline CDR1 is GTSNPN and CDR2 is SVGIG (reference sequence). This CDR3 spans 15 amino acids. Here the CDR3 DNA reads TGTGCCTGGAGTCCCCGGCTTGTGCCGGGATTTGGGCAGTACTTC. Its protein is CAWSPRLVPGFGQYF.

The rearrangement links TRBV18 to TRBJ2-3; D remains ambiguous. The germline CDR1 and CDR2 sequences are KGHSH and LQKENI. V dropped 0 bases and J dropped 2 bases, with 6 bases sitting between them. The CDR3 runs 14 residues. CDR3 loop: CASSPPLTTDTQYF. The CDR3 DNA follows: TGTGCCAGCTCACCACCTTTGACCACAGATACGCAGTATTTT.

Only a few counts were recorded for this clonotype. This chain links TRBV15 with TRBJ2-5, with unresolved D. The CDR3 is 14 residues long. V was pared by 2 bases and J by 7 bases, with 14 bases between. Germline CDR1 is LNHNV and CDR2 is YYDKDF (reference sequence). CDR3 sequence reads: CATSRPALTGTQYF. The CDR3 bases are TGTGCCACCAGCAGACCTGCCCTAACGGGGACCCAGTACTTC.